The text below deals with one T cell receptor (beta chain). The antigen is not known. This record belongs to a study of vaccination effects on CD4 cells after COVID-19. It was after approximately 11 days of culture that CD4+ T cells were isolated. As their vaccination, participants received two doses of either BNT162b2 or mRNA-1273. Sequenced by immunoSEQ multiplex PCR; TCRdb stores in-frame clones only, minus some. This repertoire shows about 73,000 clones, around 67% found once; its top ten account for approximately 2.4%. V gave up 4 bases and J gave up 4 bases, with 11 bases separating them. This CDR3 spans 14 amino acids. Germline V CDR1 and CDR2: LGHDT, YNNKEL (reference sequence).

Source: CD4+ T cells from PBMCs cultured without peptide, taken after COVID-19 vaccination. The clonotype comes from a human donor who received a COVID-19 vaccine. V is TRBV3-1 (or the pseudogene TRBV3-2) and J is TRBJ1-5, with a possible D match to TRBD1 (6 bases). The CDR3 here is CASSPTGPNQPQHF. The CDR3 DNA follows: TGTGCCAGCAGCCCGACAGGACCGAATCAGCCCCAGCATTTT.